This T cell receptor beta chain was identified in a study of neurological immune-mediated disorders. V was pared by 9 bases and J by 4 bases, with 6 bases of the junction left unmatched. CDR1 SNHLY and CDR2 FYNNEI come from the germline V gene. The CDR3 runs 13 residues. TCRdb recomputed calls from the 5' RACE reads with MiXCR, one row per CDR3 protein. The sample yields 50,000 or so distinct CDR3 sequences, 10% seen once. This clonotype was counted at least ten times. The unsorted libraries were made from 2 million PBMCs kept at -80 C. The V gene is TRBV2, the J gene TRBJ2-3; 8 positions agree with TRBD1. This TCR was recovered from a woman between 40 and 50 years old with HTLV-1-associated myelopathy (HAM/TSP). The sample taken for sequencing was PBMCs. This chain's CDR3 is CARGTGPADTQYF. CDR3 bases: TGTGCCAGGGGGACAGGCCCCGCAGATACGCAGTATTTT.